The rows below give T cell receptor beta chains drawn from one sample of a study of blood T cell repertoires in COVID-19. The assay was immunoSEQ multiplex PCR, and TCRdb's table has in-frame clones only and misses some. This sample has about 170,000 clones, with more than 70% found just once. Sequencing was performed on PBMCs or T cells enriched from blood (not recorded which). The receptors derive from a woman in her forties or fifties in a cohort exposed to, infected with or recovered from COVID-19 (not recorded which). Each CDR3 is given with its conserved first and last residue. D genes are given only for firm matches. Clone size, where shown, is once, few, many, or a class for clones that have expanded.

D | J | size | V | CDR3 | DNA
TRBD2 | TRBJ2-5 | - | TRBV3-1/TRBV3-2 | CASSQGLAGGQETQYF | TGTGCCAGCAGCCAAGGACTAGCGGGTGGGCAAGAGACCCAGTACTTC
- | TRBJ1-4 | - | TRBV15 | CATSRDASELFF | TGTGCCACCAGCAGAGATGCGAGTGAACTGTTTTTT
- | TRBJ2-3 | once | TRBV7-9 | CASSFSSYGESDTQYF | TGTGCCAGCAGCTTTAGTTCCTACGGGGAATCAGATACGCAGTATTTT
- | TRBJ2-2 | - | TRBV2 | CASSQDQAGPNTGELFF | TGTGCCAGCAGTCAGGATCAGGCAGGGCCGAACACCGGGGAGCTGTTTTTT
TRBD2 | TRBJ2-3 | - | TRBV27 | CATSSGTTDTQYF | TGTGCCACTTCTAGCGGCACAACAGATACGCAGTATTTT
TRBD1 | TRBJ1-2 | - | TRBV30 | CAWSVKRQGADYGYTF | TGTGCCTGGAGTGTAAAGAGACAGGGTGCGGACTATGGCTACACCTTC
- | TRBJ1-1 | - | TRBV20-1 | CSASVPGRTEAFF | TGCAGTGCTAGTGTTCCAGGGCGGACTGAAGCTTTCTTT
- | TRBJ1-2 | - | TRBV6-5 | CASSYSLVGPNYGYTF | TGTGCCAGCAGTTATTCGCTTGTGGGGCCTAACTATGGCTACACCTTC
TRBD1 | TRBJ2-7 | - | TRBV5-6 | CASSLYRGNHEQYF | TGTGCCAGCAGCTTATACAGGGGGAATCACGAGCAGTACTTC
- | TRBJ2-1 | - | TRBV7-2 | CASSKGTLLSSYNEQFF | TGTGCCAGCAGCAAAGGGACTCTCCTGAGCTCCTACAATGAGCAGTTCTTC
- | TRBJ2-7 | - | TRBV18 | CASSPVAGFDEQYF | TGTGCCAGCTCACCAGTCGCAGGGTTCGACGAGCAGTACTTC
TRBD2 | TRBJ2-3 | - | TRBV14 | CASSQDIAGATSTSTDTQYF | TGTGCCAGCAGCCAAGATATTGCGGGAGCAACCAGCACTAGCACAGATACGCAGTATTTT
TRBD2 | TRBJ2-1 | - | TRBV7-3 | CASSLRFNLAGRNEQFF | TGTGCCAGCAGCTTAAGATTTAATCTAGCGGGAAGGAATGAGCAGTTCTTC
TRBD1 | TRBJ2-1 | few | TRBV5-1 | CASRYTGADEQFF | TGCGCCAGCCGATACACAGGGGCCGATGAGCAGTTCTTC
TRBD2 | TRBJ2-5 | once | TRBV11-2 | CASSPSGGLAGYQETQYF | TGTGCCAGCAGCCCTTCGGGCGGACTAGCGGGGTACCAAGAGACCCAGTACTTC
- | TRBJ1-5 | - | TRBV15 | CATSLSEGINQPQHF | TGTGCCACCAGCCTATCAGAGGGAATCAATCAGCCCCAGCATTTT
- | TRBJ2-7 | - | TRBV2 | CASREGSGNFYEQYF | TGTGCCAGCAGGGAAGGGTCAGGGAATTTCTACGAGCAGTACTTC
TRBD1 | TRBJ1-6 | - | TRBV4-1 | CASRGTVNSPLHF | TGCGCCAGCAGGGGGACAGTCAATTCACCCCTCCACTTT
TRBD2 | TRBJ2-1 | - | TRBV10-3 | CAISDTGTTAENEQFF | TGTGCCATCAGTGATACTGGGACTACCGCGGAGAATGAGCAGTTCTTC
- | TRBJ1-6 | - | TRBV28 | CASSLGGWTGNSPLHF | TGTGCCAGCAGTCTCGGGGGGTGGACTGGGAATTCACCCCTCCACTTT
- | TRBJ2-7 | - | TRBV28 | CASSLPGYEQYF | TGTGCCAGCAGTTTACCGGGCTACGAGCAGTACTTC
- | TRBJ2-1 | - | TRBV3-1/TRBV3-2 | CASSQGRGGNEQFF | TGTGCCAGCAGCCAAGGAAGGGGGGGCAATGAGCAGTTCTTC
TRBD2 | TRBJ2-7 | - | TRBV5-1 | CASSPPGEGYEQYF | TGCGCCAGCAGCCCCCCCGGGGAGGGGTACGAGCAGTACTTC
TRBD2 | TRBJ2-3 | - | TRBV5-5 | CASSLEGGRRIVDTQYF | TGTGCCAGCAGCTTGGAGGGCGGGAGACGCATTGTAGATACGCAGTATTTT
TRBD1 | TRBJ1-5 | - | TRBV28 | CASSLATGGSNQPQHF | TGTGCCAGCAGTTTAGCGACAGGGGGCAGCAATCAGCCCCAGCATTTT
TRBD1 | TRBJ2-2 | - | TRBV7-3 | CASSLTGQGSIANTGELFF | TGTGCCAGCAGCTTAACGGGACAGGGTTCCATCGCGAACACCGGGGAGCTGTTTTTT
TRBD1 | TRBJ1-2 | - | TRBV30 | CAWSRPGGISNYGYTF | TGTGCCTGGTCCCGTCCAGGGGGCATATCTAACTATGGCTACACCTTC
TRBD1 | TRBJ2-7 | - | TRBV18 | CASSYADRSNYEQYF | TGTGCCAGCTCCTATGCGGACAGGTCGAACTACGAGCAGTACTTC
TRBD1 | TRBJ2-1 | - | TRBV5-1 | CASSLPWTGDYNEQFF | TGCGCCAGCAGCTTGCCCTGGACAGGAGACTACAATGAGCAGTTCTTC
TRBD2 | TRBJ2-1 | - | TRBV11-2 | CASQPGLAGIYNEQFF | TGTGCCAGTCAACCGGGACTAGCGGGAATATACAATGAGCAGTTCTTC
TRBD2 | TRBJ2-1 | few | TRBV19 | CASSKTSGIGRSDNEQFF | TGTGCCAGTAGTAAGACTAGCGGGATCGGCCGTAGTGACAATGAGCAGTTCTTC
- | TRBJ1-1 | few | TRBV2 | CASNGGTEAFF | TGTGCCAGCAACGGAGGGACTGAAGCTTTCTTT
- | TRBJ2-7 | - | TRBV20-1 | CSASLPQGSYEQYF | TGCAGTGCTAGTTTGCCTCAGGGGTCCTACGAGCAGTACTTC
- | TRBJ2-2 | - | TRBV7-3 | CASSPGSGELFF | TGTGCCAGCAGCCCGGGGTCCGGGGAGCTGTTTTTT
- | TRBJ2-1 | - | TRBV6-2/TRBV6-3 | CASSSHSSGSWNEQFF | TGTGCCAGCAGTTCCCATAGTTCCGGGAGTTGGAATGAGCAGTTCTTC
- | TRBJ1-4 | - | TRBV28 | CASSSRGGFMAGEKLFF | TGTGCCAGCAGTTCCCGGGGGGGATTCATGGCCGGTGAAAAACTGTTTTTT
TRBD1 | TRBJ2-3 | - | TRBV6-5 | CASSYSQGARKLIF | TGTGCCAGCAGTTATTCCCAGGGGGCTAGGAAACTCATTTTT
TRBD1 | TRBJ2-7 | few | TRBV19 | CASSEGPTGAAYEQYF | TGTGCCAGTAGTGAGGGACCGACAGGGGCCGCCTACGAGCAGTACTTC
- | TRBJ1-6 | - | TRBV4-1 | CASSLFPNSPLHF | TGCGCCAGCAGTCTATTCCCCAATTCACCCCTCCACTTT
TRBD1 | TRBJ1-2 | few | TRBV7-3 | CASSAQGGYGYTF | TGTGCCAGCAGCGCACAGGGGGGCTATGGCTACACCTTC
- | TRBJ1-5 | - | TRBV19 | CASSIRDSNQPQHF | TGTGCCAGTAGTATCCGGGACTCCAATCAGCCCCAGCATTTT
- | TRBJ2-3 | - | TRBV21-1 | CASSKEITGVKYF | TGTGCCAGCAGCAAAGAGATTACGGGAGTAAAGTATTTT
- | TRBJ2-7 | many | TRBV13 | CASSPRRQVSFYEQYF | TGTGCCAGCAGCCCCCGTCGACAGGTCAGCTTCTACGAGCAGTACTTC
TRBD1 | TRBJ1-1 | - | TRBV19 | CASSPRTGGAATEAFF | TGTGCCAGTAGTCCCCGGACAGGGGGCGCAGCCACTGAAGCTTTCTTT
TRBD1 | TRBJ1-6 | - | TRBV7-9 | CASSTMGQGTSPLHF | TGTGCCAGCAGCACCATGGGACAGGGTACTTCACCCCTCCACTTT